The T cell receptor (beta chain) under discussion was sequenced for a study of blood T cells in healthy people across ages. The CDR3 runs 13 residues. CDR1 is SEHNR and CDR2 is FQNEAQ in the germline V gene (reference sequence). V gave up 5 bases and J gave up 3 bases, with 10 bases separating them. For the second PCR, which ran for roughly 6 to 12 cycles, a sample-barcoded 5' primer and a J-beta primer mix were used. A single record per CDR3 protein comes from TCRdb applying MiXCR to the 5' RACE reads. The repertoire holds about 540,000 distinct CDR3 sequences, 24% seen once, with under 9% in the top ten. This clonotype came up a few times. The same specimen was also included in a second study, on T cells of mothers and their children.

V gene TRBV7-9 combines with J gene TRBJ1-2, with a tentative D call TRBD1 (5 bases). This TCR was recovered from a boy aged 5 to 17 in good health. Sequencing was carried out using blood. The CDR3 loop reads CASSGTVDYGYTF. CDR3 DNA: TGTGCCAGCAGCGGGACGGTCGACTATGGCTACACCTTC.